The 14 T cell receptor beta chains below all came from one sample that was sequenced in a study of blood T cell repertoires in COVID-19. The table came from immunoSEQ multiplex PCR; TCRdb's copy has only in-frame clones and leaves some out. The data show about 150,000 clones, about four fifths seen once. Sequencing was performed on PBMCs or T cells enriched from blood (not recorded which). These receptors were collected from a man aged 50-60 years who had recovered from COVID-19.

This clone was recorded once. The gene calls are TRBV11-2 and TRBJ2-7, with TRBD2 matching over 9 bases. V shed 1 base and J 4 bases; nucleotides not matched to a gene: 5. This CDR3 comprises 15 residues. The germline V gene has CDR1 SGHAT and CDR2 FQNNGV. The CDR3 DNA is TGTGCCAGCAGCTTAGGGCCAGCGGGGGGTTACGAGCAGTACTTC. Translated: CASSLGPAGGYEQYF.

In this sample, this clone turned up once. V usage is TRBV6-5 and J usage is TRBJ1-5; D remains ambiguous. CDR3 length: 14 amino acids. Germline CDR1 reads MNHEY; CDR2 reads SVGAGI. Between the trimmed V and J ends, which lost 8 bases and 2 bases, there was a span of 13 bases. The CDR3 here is CASVSPGGNQPQHF. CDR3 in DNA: TGTGCCAGCGTGTCGCCGGGTGGCAATCAGCCCCAGCATTTT.

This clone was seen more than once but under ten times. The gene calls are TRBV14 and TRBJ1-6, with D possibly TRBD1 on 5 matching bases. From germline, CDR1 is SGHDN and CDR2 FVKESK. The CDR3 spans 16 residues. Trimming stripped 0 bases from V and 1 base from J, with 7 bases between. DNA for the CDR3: TGTGCCAGCAGCCAAGATGGGGCTTCCTATAATTCACCCCTCCACTTT. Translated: CASSQDGASYNSPLHF. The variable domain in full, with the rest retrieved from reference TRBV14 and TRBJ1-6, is EAGVTQFPSHSVIEKGQTVTLRCDPISGHDNLYWYRRVMGKEIKFLLHFVKESKQDESGMPNNRFLAERTGGTYSTLKVQPAELEDSGVYFCASSQDGASYNSPLHFGNGTRLTVT.

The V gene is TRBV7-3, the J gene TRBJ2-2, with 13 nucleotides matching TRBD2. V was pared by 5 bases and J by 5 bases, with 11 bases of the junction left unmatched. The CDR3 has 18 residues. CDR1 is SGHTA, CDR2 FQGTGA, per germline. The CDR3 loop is CASSPGTSGDWGTGELFF. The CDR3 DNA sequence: TGTGCCAGCAGCCCTGGGACTAGCGGGGACTGGGGGACCGGGGAGCTGTTTTTT.

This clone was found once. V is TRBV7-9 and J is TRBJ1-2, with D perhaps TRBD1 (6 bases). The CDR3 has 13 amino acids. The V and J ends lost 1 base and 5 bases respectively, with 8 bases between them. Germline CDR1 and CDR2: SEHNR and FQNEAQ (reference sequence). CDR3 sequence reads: CASSLGTAYGYTF. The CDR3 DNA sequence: TGTGCCAGCAGCTTAGGGACAGCTTATGGCTACACCTTC.

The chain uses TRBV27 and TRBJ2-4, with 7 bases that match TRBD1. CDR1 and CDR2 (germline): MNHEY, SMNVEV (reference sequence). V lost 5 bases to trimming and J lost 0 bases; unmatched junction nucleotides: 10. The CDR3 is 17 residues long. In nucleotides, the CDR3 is TGTGCCAGCAGTCAATGGACAGGACCTCTAGCCAAAAACATTCAGTACTTC. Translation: CASSQWTGPLAKNIQYF.

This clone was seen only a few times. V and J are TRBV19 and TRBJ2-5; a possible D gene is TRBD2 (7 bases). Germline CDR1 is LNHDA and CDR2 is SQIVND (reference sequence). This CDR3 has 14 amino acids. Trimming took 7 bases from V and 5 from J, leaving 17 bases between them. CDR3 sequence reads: CASTGGRFGETQYF. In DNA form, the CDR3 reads TGTGCCAGTACCGGGGGGCGATTTGGGGAGACCCAGTACTTC.

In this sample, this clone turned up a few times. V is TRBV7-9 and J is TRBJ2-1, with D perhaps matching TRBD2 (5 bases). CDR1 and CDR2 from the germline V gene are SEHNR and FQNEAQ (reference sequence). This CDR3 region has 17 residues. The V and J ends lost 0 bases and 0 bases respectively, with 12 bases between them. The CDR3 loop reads CASSLAPWRSSYNEQFF. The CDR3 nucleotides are TGTGCCAGCAGCTTAGCTCCGTGGAGGAGCTCCTACAATGAGCAGTTCTTC.

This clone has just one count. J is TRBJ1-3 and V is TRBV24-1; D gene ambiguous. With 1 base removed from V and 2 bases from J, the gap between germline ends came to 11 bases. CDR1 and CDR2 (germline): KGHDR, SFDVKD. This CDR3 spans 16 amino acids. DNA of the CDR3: TGTGCCACCAGTGATTTTCGGGGTGTAGCTGGAAACACCATATATTTT. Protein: CATSDFRGVAGNTIYF.

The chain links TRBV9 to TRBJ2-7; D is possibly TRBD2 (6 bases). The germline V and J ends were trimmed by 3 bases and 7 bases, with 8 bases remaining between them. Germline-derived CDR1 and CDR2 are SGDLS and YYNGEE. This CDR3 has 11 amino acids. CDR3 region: CASSGAGEQYF. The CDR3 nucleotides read TGTGCCAGCAGCGGGGCGGGGGAGCAGTACTTC.

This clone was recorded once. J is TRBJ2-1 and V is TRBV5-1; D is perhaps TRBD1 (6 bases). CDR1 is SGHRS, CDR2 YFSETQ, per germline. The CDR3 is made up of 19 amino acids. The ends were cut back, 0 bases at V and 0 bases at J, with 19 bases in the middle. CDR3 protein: CASSLDPTQGWDSYNEQFF. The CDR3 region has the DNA TGCGCCAGCAGCTTGGACCCAACACAGGGTTGGGACTCCTACAATGAGCAGTTCTTC. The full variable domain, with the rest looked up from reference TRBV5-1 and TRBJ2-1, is KAGVTQTPRYLIKTRGQQVTLSCSPISGHRSVSWYQQTPGQGLQFLFEYFSETQRNKGNFPGRFSGRQFSNSRSEMNVSTLELGDSALYLCASSLDPTQGWDSYNEQFFGPGTRLTVL.

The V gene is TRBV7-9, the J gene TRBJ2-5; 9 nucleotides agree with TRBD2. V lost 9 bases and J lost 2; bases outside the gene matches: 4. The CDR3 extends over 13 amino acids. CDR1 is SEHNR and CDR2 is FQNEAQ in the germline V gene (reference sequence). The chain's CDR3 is CASRLAGQETQYF. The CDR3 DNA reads TGTGCCAGTCGCCTAGCGGGGCAAGAGACCCAGTACTTC.

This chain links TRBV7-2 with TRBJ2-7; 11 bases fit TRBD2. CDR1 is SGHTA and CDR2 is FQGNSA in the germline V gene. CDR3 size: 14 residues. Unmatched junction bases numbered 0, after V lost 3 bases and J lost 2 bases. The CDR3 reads CASSLTSGAYEQYF. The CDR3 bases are TGTGCCAGCAGCTTGACTAGCGGGGCCTACGAGCAGTACTTC.

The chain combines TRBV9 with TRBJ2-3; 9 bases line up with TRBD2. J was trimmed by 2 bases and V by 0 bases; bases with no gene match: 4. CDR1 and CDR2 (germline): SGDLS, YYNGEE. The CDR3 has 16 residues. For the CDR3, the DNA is TGTGCCAGCAGCGTAGCTGCGGGGGGGAACACAGATACGCAGTATTTT. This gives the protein CASSVAAGGNTDTQYF.